This entry features one T cell receptor (beta chain) sequence. The sample originates from a study of blood T cell repertoires in COVID-19. The CDR3 spans 13 residues. Trimming pared 6 bases from V and 3 bases from J, leaving 11 bases between. Source study methods: Estimated nucleated cell counts came from reference gene primer amplification. Some clones are missing from TCRdb's copy, which holds only in-frame ones; the method was immunoSEQ multiplex PCR. V and J calls and clone size are those listed in that table; D and trimming were worked out from the DNA. The sample has around 140,000 clones, 75% to 90% seen once.

Sequencing input: peripheral blood. The gene calls are TRBV12-3 or TRBV12-4 and TRBJ1-2, with unresolved D. The source is a man aged 60 to 69 with active or convalescent COVID-19. DNA for the CDR3: TGTGCCAGCAGCCTAGATGCATACTATGGCTACACCTTC. Translated, it gives CASSLDAYYGYTF.